A selection of T cell receptor beta chains follows, all from one sample in a study of blood T cell repertoires in COVID-19. Using immunoSEQ multiplex PCR, the repertoire was profiled, and TCRdb retains in-frame clones only, with some absent. The top ten clones hold about 7.8% of a sample with some 83,000 clones, around 88% of them seen once. Sequencing used peripheral blood. The receptors stem from a man between 45 and 60 years old with active COVID-19. Each CDR3 is given with its conserved first and last residue. The D gene is left open where the match is weak. Size tells how often a clone was seen (once, few, many) or the class of an expanded clone, and some rows leave it out.

abundance,v_gene,j_gene,d_gene,CDR3aa,CDR3nt
-,TRBV5-1,TRBJ1-3,TRBD1,CASSSGQGANGNTIYF,TGCGCCAGCAGCTCTGGACAGGGGGCTAATGGAAACACCATATATTTT
-,TRBV5-5,TRBJ2-5,-,CASSDSETQYF,TGTGCCAGCAGCGACTCGGAGACCCAGTACTTC
-,TRBV18,TRBJ2-5,TRBD1,CASSLQGASREETQYF,TGTGCCAGCTCACTACAGGGGGCGTCTCGGGAGGAGACCCAGTACTTC
-,TRBV7-6,TRBJ2-3,TRBD2,CASTNPSGSHPDTQYF,TGTGCCAGCACCAATCCTAGCGGGAGTCACCCAGATACGCAGTATTTT
-,TRBV9,TRBJ2-2,-,CASSVGGPTGELFF,TGTGCCAGCAGCGTAGGAGGGCCCACCGGGGAGCTGTTTTTT
-,TRBV28,TRBJ1-6,-,CASSFGGPGTLHF,TGTGCCAGCAGTTTTGGGGGCCCAGGGACCCTCCACTTT
-,TRBV15,TRBJ1-2,TRBD1,CATSRDTGAHTF,TGTGCCACCAGCAGAGATACAGGGGCCCACACCTTC
-,TRBV11-2,TRBJ1-6,TRBD1,CASSEQRDSSYNSPLHF,TGTGCCAGCAGCGAACAGAGGGACAGCTCCTATAATTCACCCCTCCACTTT
-,TRBV19,TRBJ2-3,TRBD2,CASTAGLAGDADTQYF,TGTGCCAGTACTGCGGGACTAGCGGGAGACGCAGATACGCAGTATTTT
-,TRBV7-8,TRBJ1-2,-,CASSLKQGYGYTF,TGTGCCAGCAGCTTAAAGCAGGGGTATGGCTACACCTTC
-,TRBV10-3,TRBJ2-7,-,CAISASEYEQYF,TGTGCCATCAGTGCGTCGGAGTACGAGCAGTACTTC
-,TRBV7-2,TRBJ1-1,-,CASSYRPGSTEAFF,TGTGCCAGCAGCTACCGTCCAGGGTCCACTGAAGCTTTCTTT
-,TRBV28,TRBJ2-3,TRBD1,CASMRDRTSSTDTQYF,TGTGCCAGCATGAGGGACAGAACATCTAGCACAGATACGCAGTATTTT
once,TRBV6-2/TRBV6-3,TRBJ2-2,-,CASSFDYTGELFF,TGTGCCAGCAGTTTTGACTACACCGGGGAGCTGTTTTTT
-,TRBV7-2,TRBJ2-3,-,CASSPTPTRRGLYTDTQYF,TGTGCCAGCAGCCCCACCCCCACGCGGCGAGGACTTTACACAGATACGCAGTATTTT
-,TRBV6-2/TRBV6-3,TRBJ2-3,TRBD2,CASSSSGGIDTQYF,TGTGCCAGCAGTTCCAGCGGGGGGATAGATACGCAGTATTTT
-,TRBV19,TRBJ2-7,-,CASSTRPGGPVMEQYF,TGTGCCAGTAGTACCCGACCTGGGGGCCCGGTGATGGAGCAGTACTTC
-,TRBV19,TRBJ1-5,TRBD1,CASSTKQGQPQHF,TGTGCCAGTAGTACCAAACAGGGGCAGCCCCAGCATTTT
once,TRBV9,TRBJ2-1,-,CASSVAADYNEQFF,TGTGCCAGCAGCGTAGCAGCGGACTACAATGAGCAGTTCTTC
-,TRBV5-5,TRBJ2-1,TRBD2,CASSPGWTSGRAGNEQFF,TGTGCCAGCAGCCCCGGATGGACTAGCGGGAGGGCGGGCAATGAGCAGTTCTTC
-,TRBV11-2,TRBJ2-1,TRBD1,CASSLTVNPTGYNEQFF,TGTGCCAGCAGCTTGACCGTCAACCCGACAGGGTACAATGAGCAGTTCTTC
-,TRBV7-2,TRBJ2-5,-,CASSLPYIQETQYF,TGTGCCAGCAGCTTGCCCTATATCCAAGAGACCCAGTACTTC
-,TRBV19,TRBJ2-7,TRBD2,CASSRTGTSRDGSYEQYF,TGTGCCAGTAGTCGAACCGGGACTAGCAGGGACGGCTCCTACGAGCAGTACTTC
-,TRBV2,TRBJ2-1,TRBD2,CASSGGRGRLAGGPTMKQFF,TGTGCCAGCAGTGGCGGCAGGGGGCGGCTAGCGGGAGGACCTACAATGAAGCAGTTCTTC
-,TRBV5-6,TRBJ2-7,TRBD1,CASSLGGTGASYEQYF,TGTGCCAGCAGCTTGGGGGGGACAGGGGCATCCTACGAGCAGTACTTC
-,TRBV6-5,TRBJ2-7,TRBD1,CASSSPGTGRYEQYF,TGTGCCAGCAGTTCGCCCGGGACAGGGAGGTACGAGCAGTACTTC
-,TRBV6-2/TRBV6-3,TRBJ2-2,TRBD1,CASSDRDRYTGELFF,TGTGCCAGCAGTGACCGGGACAGGTACACCGGGGAGCTGTTTTTT
-,TRBV4-2,TRBJ2-5,-,CASSRTGTEKETQYF,TGTGCCAGCAGCCGAACCGGGACTGAGAAAGAGACCCAGTACTTC
-,TRBV7-2,TRBJ2-3,TRBD2,CASSLDSAGVGDTQYF,TGTGCCAGCAGCTTAGATTCAGCGGGAGTAGGAGATACGCAGTATTTT
-,TRBV9,TRBJ2-5,TRBD2,CASTSPLPPLRGDGGDQETQYF,TGTGCCAGCACAAGCCCCTTACCTCCCTTACGCGGGGATGGGGGGGATCAAGAGACCCAGTACTTC
-,TRBV2,TRBJ1-3,TRBD1,CASSGTGSRNTIYF,TGTGCCAGCAGTGGGACAGGGAGTAGGAACACCATATATTTT
-,TRBV9,TRBJ2-7,-,CASSPSSGHNEQYF,TGTGCCAGCTCCCCGAGCAGTGGGCACAACGAGCAGTACTTC
-,TRBV28,TRBJ1-5,-,CASSSLPPRDQPQHF,TGTGCCAGCAGTTCCTTGCCGCCTCGAGATCAGCCCCAGCATTTT
-,TRBV5-4,TRBJ2-5,-,CASSNGRAEETQYF,TGTGCCAGCAGCAATGGGCGGGCAGAAGAGACCCAGTACTTC
-,TRBV4-3,TRBJ1-2,-,CASSQEERQGREGYTF,TGCGCCAGCAGCCAAGAAGAGCGGCAGGGGAGGGAAGGCTACACCTTC
-,TRBV28,TRBJ1-2,-,CASKIQGGDYGYTF,TGTGCCAGCAAGATCCAGGGAGGAGACTATGGCTACACCTTC
-,TRBV7-9,TRBJ1-1,-,CASSEAAREAFF,TGTGCCAGCAGCGAGGCGGCCCGTGAAGCTTTCTTT
-,TRBV7-2,TRBJ2-2,TRBD1,CASSWTGGGGELFF,TGTGCCAGCAGCTGGACAGGGGGCGGCGGGGAGCTGTTTTTT
-,TRBV24-1,TRBJ2-1,TRBD2,CATSDLSAGGYNEQFF,TGTGCCACCAGTGATTTATCGGCGGGAGGGTACAATGAGCAGTTCTTC
few,TRBV5-6,TRBJ1-2,TRBD1,CASSLNTGALKNGYTF,TGTGCCAGCAGCTTGAATACAGGGGCGCTAAAAAATGGCTACACCTTC
-,TRBV10-3,TRBJ1-1,-,CAISDPLSAEAFF,TGTGCCATCAGTGATCCCCTGAGCGCTGAAGCTTTCTTT
-,TRBV7-2,TRBJ1-2,-,CASSIFRGNGYTF,TGTGCCAGCAGCATCTTCAGGGGAAATGGCTACACCTTC
once,TRBV7-2,TRBJ2-3,-,CASSLAGGGGTQYF,TGTGCCAGCAGCTTAGCGGGGGGCGGGGGTACGCAGTATTTT
-,TRBV24-1,TRBJ2-1,-,CATNTLTGDEQFF,TGTGCCACCAACACCCTTACGGGGGATGAGCAGTTCTTC
once,TRBV2,TRBJ1-1,TRBD1,CASSRDRDLMNTEAFF,TGTGCCAGCAGCCGGGACAGGGATCTCATGAACACTGAAGCTTTCTTT
-,TRBV5-1,TRBJ2-5,-,CASSLMAIETQYF,TGCGCCAGCAGCTTGATGGCCATAGAGACCCAGTACTTC